This TCR beta chain was profiled in a study of shared clonotypes between healthy human individuals (dated by TCRdb to 2020 to 2022). Describing the broader study: A couple of women and a few men aged 18 to 49 years were included in the cohort. For each donor, three plates each were used for CD4 naive and CD4 memory, two plates were used for CD8 naive, and one plate was used for CD8 memory. To estimate repertoire size and how much clonotypes are shared between individuals, the study performed deep sequencing of blood TCR repertoires from roughly five healthy adults. Different laboratories and diverse techniques were used to prepare libraries and sequence TCR repertoires, to increase sequencing depth and limit assay-specific biases. Between about 0.85 and 8.9 billion PBMCs per donor were obtained by leukapheresis.

TCR CDR3 regions were amplified from genomic DNA by multiplex PCR using the deep immunoSEQ assay. For each cell subset, the extracted genomic DNA was distributed evenly across all wells of several immunoSEQ 96-well plates, and each plate served as one replicate. For sorted subsets, each replicate PCR was loaded with 200 ng genomic DNA, equivalent to 25,000 to 35,000 T cell genomes. Purified libraries were quantified with a Qubit 3.0 fluorometer, sized on a Bioanalyzer 2100, and re-quantified with the KAPA Library Quantification kit. A separate single-read 150-cycle Illumina NextSeq 550 flow cell was used to sequence each immunoSEQ 96-well plate. The source study handled its data this way. Because only junctional sequences without quality scores were contained in the immunoSEQ output, filtering matching that applied to full-length reads could not be performed. Sequences were annotated with PyIR, a Python wrapper for IgBLAST v1.9, using IMGT germline references to assign V/J genes and CDR3. Any read was removed if the V/J assignment was weak (E-value above 1e-6), the CDR3 was missing, or the read contained stop codons, out-of-frame junctions, or ambiguous translated residues. A V3J clonotype was defined by an identical inferred V gene, J gene, and CDR3 amino acid sequence. To compute the percentage overlap between repertoires, the number of shared unique clonotypes was divided by the size of the smaller repertoire. Three approaches were used to assess repertoire richness: RTK rarefaction, the Chao1 estimator, and Recon v2.1 estimates of unobserved clonotypes. Generation probabilities for all TCRbeta clonotypes obtained by the gDNA method from a handful of donors were computed using OLGA. TCRdb carries this immuneACCESS record with in-frame sequences only. Its versions omit some clonotypes, under half of them owing to an unresolved V gene in the studies checked, with the rest unexplained. That table is the source of V, J and clone size, and D and trimming were worked out from the DNA. Here the sample has approximately 740,000 clones; around 93% occur a single time. The ten most abundant clones make up about 25% of the sample.

General findings and caveats noted by the study authors: Sharing across a few donors was observed for 4.5% to 6.5% of naive CD4, 3.5% of naive CD8, roughly 2.4% of memory CD4, and about 0.38% of memory CD8 clonotypes. Even with the large sequencing depth, rarefaction of the sorted-subset datasets indicated that sequencing was incomplete. Clonotypes shared by all four sorted-subset donors showed higher generation probabilities than non-shared clonotypes. Because the study included only a small number of donors, the genetic and exposure-history diversity represented was limited. Sampling was restricted to blood, and TCR repertoires in tissues likely differ from the TCR repertoires found in blood. Naive subsets generally had larger estimated clonotype richness than memory subsets did. Pairwise subsampling led to the expectation that sequencing depth would affect the degree of clonotype sharing among donors.

For this clone: It has no known antigen specificity. The record has no base qualities; no much larger clone is one base away.

CDR1 and CDR2 (ENHRY, SYGVKD) derive from the germline V gene. Spanning cysteine to phenylalanine, the CDR3 consists of 12 amino acids. The CDR3 DNA has 36 bases and is translated from base 1. Trimming at the junction amounts to 8 bases on V and 3 bases on J, and the germline ends lie 9 bases apart. CD8 naive samples were obtained by positive selection for CCR7 among CD45RO-negative cells, yielding a CD45RA+CCR7+ population from which TemRA cells were excluded. The donors were healthy, HIV-negative adults with no recently reported acute infections or vaccinations. Only Caucasian adults living in Nashville, Tennessee, USA were represented among the donors. Blood was obtained by leukapheresis, after which PBMCs were separated by Ficoll-Histopaque density gradient centrifugation and cryopreserved in liquid nitrogen vapor phase. Analytical flow cytometry was used to check the purity and quantity of each magnetically sorted T cell population. From each sorted fraction, genomic DNA was isolated and quantified by UV absorbance on a Nanodrop 2000c.

The sequence joins TRBV10-3 to TRBJ2-3; too little of a D gene remains to name it. Material for sequencing was naive CD8+ T cells sorted from blood. What the cell subset or site label conveys for this sample: CD45RA+CCR7+. This TCR derives from a man aged 25-45 years in good health. The nucleotide sequence reads TGTGCCATCGGGCTAGGGACAGATACGCAGTATTTT. Protein translation: CAIGLGTDTQYF.